This is a list of T cell receptor beta chains from one sample in a study of cytomegalovirus exposure and HLA in healthy donors. Generated by immunoSEQ multiplex PCR, the TCRdb table keeps only in-frame clones and is missing some. The sample yields around 110,000 clones, 60% to 85% seen once. Sequencing input: PBMCs. The receptors were gathered from a male donor in good health and CMV-seropositive. Each CDR3 is given with its conserved first and last residue. A D gene is named only where the DNA matches it firmly. A clone size is listed for some rows: how often the clone was seen (once, few, many), or a class if it is expanded.

v_call	d_call	j_call	clone_size	cdr3_aa	cdr3_nt
TRBV27	TRBD2	TRBJ2-1	.	CASSWAGGGNEQFF	TGTGCCAGCAGTTGGGCGGGAGGTGGCAATGAGCAGTTCTTC
TRBV7-8	.	TRBJ1-1	few	CASSLRTFGDTEAFF	TGTGCCAGCAGCTTAAGGACCTTCGGGGACACTGAAGCTTTCTTT
TRBV28	.	TRBJ1-2	few	CASSQYRGTRYGYTF	TGTGCCAGCAGTCAATATCGAGGGACACGCTATGGCTACACCTTC
TRBV15	TRBD1	TRBJ2-5	once	CATSKGQGFAQYF	TGTGCCACCAGCAAAGGACAGGGGTTCGCCCAGTACTTC
TRBV5-1	TRBD1	TRBJ1-3	.	CASSLGQGTGNTIYF	TGCGCCAGCAGCTTGGGACAGGGTACTGGAAACACCATATATTTT
TRBV28	TRBD1	TRBJ2-1	.	CASSFTGTAVRQQFF	TGTGCCAGCAGTTTCACCGGGACAGCGGTCCGGCAGCAGTTCTTC
TRBV4-3	.	TRBJ1-4	.	CASSQVAGGSDEKLFF	TGCGCCAGCAGCCAAGTCGCGGGGGGCAGCGATGAAAAACTGTTTTTT
TRBV18	TRBD1	TRBJ2-5	.	CASSPYRGELQETQYF	TGTGCCAGCTCACCGTACAGGGGGGAACTCCAAGAGACCCAGTACTTC
TRBV2	TRBD1	TRBJ1-2	.	CASSMGQGLLWGYTF	TGTGCCAGCAGTATGGGACAGGGCCTACTCTGGGGCTACACCTTC
TRBV9	.	TRBJ1-4	.	CASGQPNEKLFF	TGTGCCAGCGGACAGCCTAATGAAAAACTGTTTTTT
TRBV28	.	TRBJ1-5	.	CASSSTVGNQPQHF	TGTGCCAGCAGTTCGACAGTGGGCAATCAGCCCCAGCATTTT
TRBV5-1	.	TRBJ2-1	few	CASSLYSLANNEQFF	TGCGCCAGCAGCTTGTATTCCCTAGCTAACAATGAGCAGTTCTTC
TRBV7-9	TRBD2	TRBJ2-3	.	CASSFSGGNTDTQYF	TGTGCCAGCAGCTTTAGCGGGGGGAACACAGATACGCAGTATTTT
TRBV4-2	.	TRBJ2-3	.	CASTTQGTRDTQYF	TGTGCCAGCACGACCCAGGGAACCAGAGATACGCAGTATTTT
TRBV7-8	TRBD1	TRBJ1-1	.	CASSVRDRVTEAFF	TGTGCCAGCAGCGTCCGGGACAGGGTGACTGAAGCTTTCTTT
TRBV30	.	TRBJ2-7	.	CAWSVAGLLSYEQYF	TGTGCCTGGAGTGTAGCGGGCCTCCTATCCTACGAGCAGTACTTC
TRBV2	.	TRBJ2-7	.	CASSPGLHEQYF	TGTGCCAGCAGCCCAGGGCTCCACGAGCAGTACTTC
TRBV18	.	TRBJ2-5	.	CASSPWEAGYQETQYF	TGTGCCAGCTCCCCATGGGAGGCAGGGTACCAAGAGACCCAGTACTTC
TRBV5-6	.	TRBJ2-7	.	CASSLESPGEQYF	TGTGCCAGCAGCTTGGAGTCCCCCGGGGAGCAGTACTTC
TRBV7-3	TRBD1	TRBJ2-3	.	CASSRTGAVTDTQYF	TGTGCCAGCAGCCGGACAGGGGCCGTCACAGATACGCAGTATTTT
TRBV4-2	.	TRBJ2-5	few	CASSAARGQETQYF	TGTGCCAGCAGCGCGGCTAGAGGCCAAGAGACCCAGTACTTC
TRBV5-1	TRBD1	TRBJ1-1	.	CASSSDRGGNTEAFF	TGCGCCAGCAGCTCGGACAGGGGGGGCAACACTGAAGCTTTCTTT
TRBV13	.	TRBJ2-5	.	CASSLVRAGRLIQETQYF	TGTGCCAGCAGCTTAGTTCGAGCGGGCCGACTAATTCAAGAGACCCAGTACTTC
TRBV7-2	TRBD1	TRBJ2-3	.	CASSLVTGGVTDTQYF	TGTGCCAGCAGCTTAGTGACAGGGGGGGTCACAGATACGCAGTATTTT
TRBV10-3	TRBD2	TRBJ2-1	few	CAIKAGGSYNEQFF	TGTGCCATCAAGGCCGGGGGGTCCTACAATGAGCAGTTCTTC
TRBV6-5	.	TRBJ2-3	.	CASSYSISSKDTQYF	TGTGCCAGCAGTTACTCGATTAGCTCCAAAGATACGCAGTATTTT
TRBV4-1	TRBD2	TRBJ2-1	.	CASSPSPLAVKGNEQFF	TGCGCCAGCAGTCCCTCCCCCCTAGCGGTGAAAGGCAATGAGCAGTTCTTC
TRBV15	TRBD1	TRBJ2-5	.	CATSRTTGDGETQYF	TGTGCCACCAGCAGAACGACAGGGGACGGAGAGACCCAGTACTTC
TRBV5-1	.	TRBJ2-1	.	CASSLATAGPSYNEQFF	TGCGCCAGCAGCTTGGCTACCGCGGGCCCGTCCTACAATGAGCAGTTCTTC
TRBV7-2	TRBD1	TRBJ2-5	.	CASSLGGQGSETQYF	TGTGCCAGCAGCTTAGGAGGACAGGGGTCGGAGACCCAGTACTTC
TRBV7-9	.	TRBJ1-1	.	CASTRMNTEAFF	TGTGCCAGCACTCGTATGAACACTGAAGCTTTCTTT
TRBV4-2	.	TRBJ2-7	few	CASSQDWGRVSEQYF	TGTGCCAGCAGCCAAGATTGGGGCCGGGTTTCCGAGCAGTACTTC
TRBV4-1	TRBD2	TRBJ2-3	.	CASSQGALAGFTDTQYF	TGCGCCAGCAGCCAAGGTGCGCTAGCGGGTTTCACAGATACGCAGTATTTT
TRBV18	TRBD1	TRBJ1-3	.	CASSPPGQGAKLGNTIYF	TGTGCCAGCTCACCGCCGGGACAGGGGGCTAAACTTGGAAACACCATATATTTT
TRBV13	TRBD2	TRBJ2-3	.	CASSLELLAESTDTQYF	TGTGCCAGCAGCTTAGAGTTGCTAGCGGAGAGCACAGATACGCAGTATTTT
TRBV5-1	TRBD1	TRBJ1-2	.	CASSPTGQGYGYTF	TGCGCCAGCAGCCCGACCGGACAGGGCTATGGCTACACCTTC
TRBV7-9	TRBD2	TRBJ2-1	.	CASALVGLAGDEQFF	TGTGCCAGCGCCCTCGTAGGACTAGCGGGCGATGAGCAGTTCTTC
TRBV4-2	TRBD1	TRBJ2-7	few	CASSQAYTGTVRSYEQYF	TGTGCCAGCAGCCAGGCTTACACCGGGACAGTGCGCTCCTACGAGCAGTACTTC
TRBV9	.	TRBJ1-4	.	CASSLNWDAGTLNEKLFF	TGTGCCAGCAGCTTAAATTGGGACGCCGGGACACTTAATGAAAAACTGTTTTTT
TRBV19	TRBD2	TRBJ2-1	.	CASSMGTSYEQFF	TGTGCCAGTAGTATGGGGACTAGTTATGAGCAGTTCTTC
TRBV4-2	.	TRBJ1-3	.	CASSQDRQARNTIYF	TGTGCCAGCAGCCAAGACAGGCAGGCGCGAAACACCATATATTTT
TRBV7-2	.	TRBJ2-3	.	CASSLERADTQYF	TGTGCCAGCAGCTTAGAGAGGGCAGATACGCAGTATTTT
TRBV7-2	TRBD1	TRBJ1-1	.	CASSLDRDTEAFF	TGTGCCAGCAGCCTCGACAGGGACACTGAAGCTTTCTTT
TRBV7-2	.	TRBJ2-1	.	CASSLLSSSYNEQFF	TGTGCCAGCAGCTTACTATCGAGCTCCTACAATGAGCAGTTCTTC
TRBV5-1	.	TRBJ2-7	.	CASSLGTGSFYEQYF	TGCGCCAGCAGCTTGGGAACAGGGTCTTTCTACGAGCAGTACTTC
TRBV6-5	.	TRBJ2-5	.	CASSHSADSEETQYF	TGTGCCAGCAGCCACTCCGCGGACAGTGAAGAGACCCAGTACTTC
TRBV27	TRBD1	TRBJ2-7	.	CASSWDRDYEQYF	TGTGCCAGCAGCTGGGACAGGGACTACGAGCAGTACTTC
TRBV13	TRBD1	TRBJ1-2	once	CASSLGDRGQIGGYTF	TGTGCCAGCAGCCTAGGAGACAGGGGGCAAATAGGCGGCTACACCTTC
TRBV27	TRBD1	TRBJ1-1	.	CATQDRGWTEAFF	TGTGCCACCCAAGACAGGGGGTGGACTGAAGCTTTCTTT
TRBV9	.	TRBJ1-1	once	CASSEWGRIGNTEAFF	TGTGCCAGCAGCGAGTGGGGGCGGATCGGCAACACTGAAGCTTTCTTT
TRBV9	TRBD1	TRBJ2-7	.	CASSEQGDYEQYF	TGTGCCAGCAGCGAACAGGGGGACTACGAGCAGTACTTC
TRBV19	TRBD1	TRBJ1-2	few	CASSISGQLDGYTF	TGTGCCAGTAGTATATCGGGACAGTTAGATGGCTACACCTTC
TRBV6-6	.	TRBJ1-1	few	CASSYTQSSEAFF	TGTGCCAGCAGTTATACACAGTCGAGTGAAGCTTTCTTT
TRBV4-1	.	TRBJ2-1	.	CASSQLISEREQFF	TGCGCCAGCAGCCAGTTGATAAGTGAGAGGGAGCAGTTCTTC